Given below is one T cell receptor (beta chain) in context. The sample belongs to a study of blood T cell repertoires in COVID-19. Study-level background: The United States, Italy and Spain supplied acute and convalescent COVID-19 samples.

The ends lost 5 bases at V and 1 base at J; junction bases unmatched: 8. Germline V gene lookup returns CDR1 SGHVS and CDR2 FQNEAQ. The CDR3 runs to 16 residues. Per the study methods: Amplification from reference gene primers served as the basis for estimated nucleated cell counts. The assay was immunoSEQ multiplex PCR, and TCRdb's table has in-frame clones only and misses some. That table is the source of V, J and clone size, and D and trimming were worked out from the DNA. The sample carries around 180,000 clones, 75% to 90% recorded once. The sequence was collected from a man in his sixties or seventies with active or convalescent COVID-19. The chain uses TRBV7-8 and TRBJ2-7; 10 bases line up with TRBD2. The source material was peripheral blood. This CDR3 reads CASSLRGAGGSYEQYF. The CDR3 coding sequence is TGTGCCAGCAGCCTTCGGGGAGCGGGAGGGTCCTACGAGCAGTACTTC.